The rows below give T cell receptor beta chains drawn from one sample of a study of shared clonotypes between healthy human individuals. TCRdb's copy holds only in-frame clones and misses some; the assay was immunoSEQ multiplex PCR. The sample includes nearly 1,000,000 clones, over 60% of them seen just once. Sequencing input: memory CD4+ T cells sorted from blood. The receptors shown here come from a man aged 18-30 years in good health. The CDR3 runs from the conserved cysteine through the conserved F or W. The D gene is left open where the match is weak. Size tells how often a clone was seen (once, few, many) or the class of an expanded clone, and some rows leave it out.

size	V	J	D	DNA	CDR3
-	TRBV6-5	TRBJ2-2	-	TGTGCCAGCAGTTACAGGCGCTACGGGGAGCTGTTTTTT	CASSYRRYGELFF
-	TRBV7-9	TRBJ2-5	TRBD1	TGTGCCAGCAGCTTGGGACAGGGGAACTCCTTTACAAACCAGTACTTC	CASSLGQGNSFTNQYF
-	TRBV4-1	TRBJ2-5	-	TGCGCCAGCAGCCAAGATCCCACTAGGTCGGAGACCCAGTACTTC	CASSQDPTRSETQYF
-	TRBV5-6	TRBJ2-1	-	TGTGCCAGCAGCTTCAAGAGTCCTGGGCAGTTCTTC	CASSFKSPGQFF
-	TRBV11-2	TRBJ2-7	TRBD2	TGTGCCAGCAGCTTAACCTCGGCGGGAGGTTCCTACGAGCAGTACTTC	CASSLTSAGGSYEQYF
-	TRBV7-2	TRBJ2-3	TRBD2	TGTGCCAGCAGCCTGACGACTTCGACCGGGACTAGCGGGAGAGATACGCAGTATTTT	CASSLTTSTGTSGRDTQYF
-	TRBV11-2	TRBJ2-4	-	TGTGCCAGCAGCCGACCATCTCGTTGGCCATCAAACATTCAGTACTTC	CASSRPSRWPSNIQYF
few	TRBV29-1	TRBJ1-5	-	TGCAGCGTTCGAACTCTTAATCAGCCCCAGCATTTT	CSVRTLNQPQHF
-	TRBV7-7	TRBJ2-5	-	TGTGCTAGCAGTTCCGGGCCGACGGGAGAGACCCAGTACTTC	CASSSGPTGETQYF
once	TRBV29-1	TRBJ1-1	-	TGCAGCGTTGAATTGGGGCAGAAAGCTTTCTTT	CSVELGQKAFF
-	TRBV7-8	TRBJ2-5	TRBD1	TGTGCCAGCAGCCCCTCGACAGGGGTAGGTCTCATGAGCCAGTACTTC	CASSPSTGVGLMSQYF
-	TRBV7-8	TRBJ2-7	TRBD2	TGTGCCAGCAGCTATCTAGCGGCCTCCTACGAGCAGTACTTC	CASSYLAASYEQYF
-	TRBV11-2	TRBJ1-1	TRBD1	TGTGCCAGCAGCCGCCCAACCGGGACAGGGAAGGGTGAAGCTTTCTTT	CASSRPTGTGKGEAFF
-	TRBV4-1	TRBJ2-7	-	TGCGCCAGCAGCCAAGCCGAAACTCAGGGTGAGCAGTACTTC	CASSQAETQGEQYF
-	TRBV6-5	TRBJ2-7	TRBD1	TGTGCCAGCAGCAGATACAGGGGATTGGCCTACGAGCAGTACTTC	CASSRYRGLAYEQYF
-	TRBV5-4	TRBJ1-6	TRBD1	TGTGCCAGCAGCACGGACAGGGGGACCCTCCACTTT	CASSTDRGTLHF
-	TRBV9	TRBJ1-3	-	TGTGCCAGCAGCGTAGTCGAGAGGGGCTCTGTTGGAAACACCATATATTTT	CASSVVERGSVGNTIYF
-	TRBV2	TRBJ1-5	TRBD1	TGTGCCAGCGGGGAGGGACAGAACGGCAATCAGCCCCAGCATTTT	CASGEGQNGNQPQHF
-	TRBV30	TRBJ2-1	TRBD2	TGTGCCTGCTCGACTAGCGGGAGGGTAAATGAGCAGTTCTTC	CACSTSGRVNEQFF
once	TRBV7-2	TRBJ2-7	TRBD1	TGTGCCAGCAGCTTAGTCGGGACAGGGGGCTACGAGCAGTACTTC	CASSLVGTGGYEQYF
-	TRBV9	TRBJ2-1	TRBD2	TGTGCCAGCAGCGTCGCGGGGGGGCCGAATGAGCAGTTCTTC	CASSVAGGPNEQFF
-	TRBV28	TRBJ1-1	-	TGTGCCAGCAGTTCCTCCGGGACGCGGAACACTGAAGCTTTCTTT	CASSSSGTRNTEAFF
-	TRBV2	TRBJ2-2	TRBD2	TGTGCCAGCAGGCTACTTCCGGGACTAGCGATTTCCGGGGAGCTGTTTTTT	CASRLLPGLAISGELFF
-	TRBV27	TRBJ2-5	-	TGTGCCAGCCGACTCACTGGAGGGGGGACCCAGTACTTC	CASRLTGGGTQYF
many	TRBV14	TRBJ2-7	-	TGTGCCAGCAGCCATGGCCCTACCTACGAGCAGTACTTC	CASSHGPTYEQYF
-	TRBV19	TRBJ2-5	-	TGTGCCAGTAGTTTGGGGGAGACCCAGTACTTC	CASSLGETQYF
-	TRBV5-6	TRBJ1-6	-	TGTGCCAGCAGCTTACGTGGGAATAGCCCTAATTCACCCCTCCACTTT	CASSLRGNSPNSPLHF
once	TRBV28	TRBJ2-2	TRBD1	TGTGCCAGCAGGCCGGACAGGAATCCGGTTAGCACCGGGGAGCTGTTTTTT	CASRPDRNPVSTGELFF
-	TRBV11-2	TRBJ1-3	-	TGTGCCAGCAGCTCCTCCCGGGAGGGGACCATATATTTT	CASSSSREGTIYF
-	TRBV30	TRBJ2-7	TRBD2	TGTGCCTTAATAAGCGGGAATAACGAGCAGTACTTC	CALISGNNEQYF
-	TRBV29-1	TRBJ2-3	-	TGCAGCGTTGTCGCCGCAGGTCGGCAGGATACGCAGTATTTT	CSVVAAGRQDTQYF
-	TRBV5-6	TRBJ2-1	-	TGTGCCAGCAGCCCCGGTTACAATGAGCAGTTCTTC	CASSPGYNEQFF
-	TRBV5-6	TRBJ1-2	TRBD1	TGTGCCAGCAGCTCTAAACCAACAGGGGTCTATGGCTACACCTTC	CASSSKPTGVYGYTF
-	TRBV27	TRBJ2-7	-	TGTGCCAGCAGCCGCGGACAGTTCTACGAGCAGTACTTC	CASSRGQFYEQYF
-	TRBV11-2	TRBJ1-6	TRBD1	TGTGCCAGCAAAAACTCGGACAGGTTTAATTCACCCCTCCACTTT	CASKNSDRFNSPLHF
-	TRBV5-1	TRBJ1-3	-	TGCGCCAGCAGCTTGAGCGGGGCTGGAAACACCATATATTTT	CASSLSGAGNTIYF
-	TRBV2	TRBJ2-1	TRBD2	TGTGCCAGCAGCGAGAGCGGGGGGTTCTACAATGAGCAGTTCTTC	CASSESGGFYNEQFF
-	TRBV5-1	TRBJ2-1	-	TGCGCCAGCAGCTTAGACGCACGAAACAATGAGCAGTTCTTC	CASSLDARNNEQFF
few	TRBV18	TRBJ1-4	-	TGTGCCAGCTCACCGGGCCTTAATGAAAAACTGTTTTTT	CASSPGLNEKLFF
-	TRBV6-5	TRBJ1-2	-	TGTGCCAGCAGTCAAGACCCAGGGCTCCGCTATGGCTACACCTTC	CASSQDPGLRYGYTF
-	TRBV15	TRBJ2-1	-	TGTGCCACCTCAAGGACAGCGGAGCAGTTCTTC	CATSRTAEQFF
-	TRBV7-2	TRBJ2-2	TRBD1	TGTGCCAGCAGCTTAAGGGGGCTCCGGAACACCGGGGAGCTGTTTTTT	CASSLRGLRNTGELFF
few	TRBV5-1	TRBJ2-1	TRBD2	TGCGCCAGCAGCCCGACTAGCGGGGGCTACTACAATGAGCAGTTCTTC	CASSPTSGGYYNEQFF
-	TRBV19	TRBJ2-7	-	TGTGCCAGTAGTTCAGGGCACACCTACGAGCAGTACTTC	CASSSGHTYEQYF
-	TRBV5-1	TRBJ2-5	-	TGCGCCAGCAGCAGACAGTACCAAGAGACCCAGTACTTC	CASSRQYQETQYF
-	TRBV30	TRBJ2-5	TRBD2	TGTGCCTGGAGTGTATCCAGGACTAGCGGGGGAACACAAGAGACCCAGTACTTC	CAWSVSRTSGGTQETQYF
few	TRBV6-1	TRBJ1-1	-	TGTGCCAGCAGGAGGGTGGGGGACACTGAAGCTTTCTTT	CASRRVGDTEAFF
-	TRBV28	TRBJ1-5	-	TGTGCCAGCAGTTTCGGCAGATCCAATCAGCCCCAGCATTTT	CASSFGRSNQPQHF
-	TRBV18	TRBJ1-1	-	TGTGCCAGCTCACCACCGTCGACAGGTTCCACTGAAGCTTTCTTT	CASSPPSTGSTEAFF